This T cell receptor (beta chain) was recorded in a study of T cell responses to AZD1222 COVID-19 vaccine. Study-wide findings and caveats: Spike-specific TCR breadth and depth were elevated following two AZD1222 doses. At baseline, just 6 or 7 AZD1222 recipients tested seropositive. Of spike-specific TCRs, nearly half reportedly target regions left unmutated in variants. Repertoire sampling occurred only after the peak T cell response.

Concerning this clone: Its antigen remains unknown.

Using immunoSEQ multiplex PCR, the repertoire was profiled, and TCRdb retains in-frame clones only, with some absent. The data contain some 120,000 clones, about 91% of them seen just once; the ten biggest clones take up more than 2.5%. This receptor was identified in an adult in good health. Source: peripheral blood, taken on day 0 of AZD1222 vaccination.

The CDR3 bases are TGCGCCAGCCTCAAGAGTACTAGCGCGGACCCGAGCTCCTACAATGAGCAGTTCTTC. It specifies CASLKSTSADPSSYNEQFF. The chain employs TRBV5-1 and TRBJ2-1; 7 nucleotides align to TRBD2. V lost 7 bases, J lost 0 bases, and 19 bases stayed unmatched. Looked up from germline, CDR1 is SGHRS and CDR2 is YFSETQ. This CDR3 region has 19 residues.